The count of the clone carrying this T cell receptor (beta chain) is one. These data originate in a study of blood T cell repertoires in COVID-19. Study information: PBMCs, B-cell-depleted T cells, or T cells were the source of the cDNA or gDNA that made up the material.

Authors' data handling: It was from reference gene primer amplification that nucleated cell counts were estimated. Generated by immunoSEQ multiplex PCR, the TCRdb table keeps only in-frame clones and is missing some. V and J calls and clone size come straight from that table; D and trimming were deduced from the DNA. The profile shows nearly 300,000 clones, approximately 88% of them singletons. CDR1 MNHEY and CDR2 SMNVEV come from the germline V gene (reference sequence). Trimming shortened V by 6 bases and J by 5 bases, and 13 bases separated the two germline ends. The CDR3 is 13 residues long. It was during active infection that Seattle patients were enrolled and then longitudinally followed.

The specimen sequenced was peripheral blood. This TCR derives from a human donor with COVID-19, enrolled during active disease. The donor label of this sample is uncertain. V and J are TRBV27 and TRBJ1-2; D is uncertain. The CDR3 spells CASRPTLFYGYTF. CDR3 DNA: TGTGCCAGCAGGCCGACACTCTTTTATGGCTACACCTTC.